These 2 T cell receptor beta chains were sequenced from one sample in a study of cytomegalovirus exposure and HLA in healthy donors. PCR was performed using 60 Vbeta and 13 Jbeta primers. Clones were sequenced by immunoSEQ multiplex PCR, and TCRdb holds only the in-frame ones, with some missing. The sample includes 80,000 or so clones, roughly 69% seen only once; the top ten take approximately 7%. The sequencing sample was made of PBMCs. The receptors were sampled from a woman aged 45 to 65 in good health and CMV-seropositive.

In its sample, this clone was seen a few times. The chain has TRBV28 and TRBJ1-6, with D perhaps TRBD1 (6 bases). The CDR3 is 16 amino acids. Trimming left V 1 base short and J 6 bases short, with 13 bases between. Germline CDR1 MDHEN, CDR2 SYDVKM. CDR3 amino acids: CASSLFPGAINSPLHF. In DNA, the CDR3 is TGTGCCAGCAGTTTATTTCCAGGGGCCATTAATTCACCCCTCCACTTT. Based on the CDR3 plus reference TRBV28 and TRBJ1-6, the full variable domain is DVKVTQSSRYLVKRTGEKVFLECVQDMDHENMFWYRQDPGLGLRLIYFSYDVKMKEKGDIPEGYSVSREKKERFSLILESASTNQTSMYLCASSLFPGAINSPLHFGNGTRLTVT.

This clone showed up just once. The CDR3 DNA follows: TGTGCCAGCAGTTACTCGTTCGGGTACTATGGCTACACCTTC. Protein sequence: CASSYSFGYYGYTF. The chain is built from TRBV6-5 and TRBJ1-2; D is ambiguous. CDR1 is MNHEY and CDR2 is SVGAGI in the germline V gene. V lost 0 bases to trimming and J lost 3 bases, with 8 bases between them. This CDR3 region has 14 residues.